This T cell receptor beta chain was profiled in a study of T cell repertoires in cytomegalovirus infection. About the study: Signatures in public TCR beta sequences pointed to both CMV infection and matching HLA type.

Concerning this clonotype: Its antigen is as yet unknown.

TCRdb used MiXCR to reprocess the reads, holding one entry per CDR3 protein. The data contain 450,000 to 600,000 distinct CDR3 sequences, approximately 40% of them singletons. The specimen was cultured PBMCs, collected from culture after CMV antigen stimulation. The sequence came from a human donor in good health (CMV status not recorded). Some clones in this sample may be carry-over from other donors' samples.

CDR3 protein: CASSLDLAAIGGGQFF. The CDR3 nucleotides are TGTGCCAGCAGCTTAGATCTGGCAGCGATCGGGGGGGGGCAGTTCTTC. This sequence joins TRBV11-2 and TRBJ2-1; 8 bases are shared with TRBD2. The CDR3 runs to 16 residues. Germline CDR1 reads SGHAT; CDR2 reads FQNNGV. J gave up 12 bases and V 0 bases, and 13 bases lay outside the gene matches.